These T cell receptor beta chains were read from a single sample in a study of T cells in Graves' hyperthyroidism and ophthalmopathy. TCRdb reanalysed the multiplex PCR reads using MiXCR and keeps one entry per CDR3 protein. The sample has some 600,000 distinct CDR3 sequences, 46% seen once. Sequencing used peripheral blood or thyroid tissue (not recorded which). The source of these receptors is a woman aged 18 to 35 with Graves' hyperthyroidism. CDR3s include the opening cysteine and the closing phenylalanine or tryptophan. The D gene is left open where the match is weak. Where a row states a size, it is once, few, many or the class of an expanded clone; other rows omit it.

>TRBV12-3/TRBV12-4|TRBJ1-1|few|-
CASTTRQASNTEAFF
TGTGCCAGCACAACTAGGCAGGCCTCGAACACTGAAGCTTTCTTT
>TRBV7-9|TRBJ2-5|-|TRBD2
CASSSGTTYQETQYF
TGTGCCAGCAGCTCCGGGACTACGTACCAAGAGACCCAGTACTTC
>TRBV24-1|TRBJ2-6|-|-
CATSDPPGPTSGANVLTF
TGTGCCACCAGTGATCCTCCGGGACCCACCTCTGGGGCCAACGTCCTGACTTTC
>TRBV29-1|TRBJ2-5|-|-
CSVEDLERVQETQYF
TGCAGCGTTGAAGATCTCGAAAGGGTCCAAGAGACCCAGTACTTC
>TRBV10-3|TRBJ2-1|-|-
CAISENQGNEQFF
TGTGCCATCAGTGAGAACCAGGGTAACGAGCAGTTCTTC
>TRBV24-1|TRBJ2-2|many|-
CATRTGGPGGELFF
TGTGCCACCAGGACCGGAGGGCCAGGCGGGGAGCTGTTTTTT
>TRBV24-1|TRBJ1-4|-|TRBD1
CATSDRTGDF
TGTGCCACCAGTGATCGGACAGGAGACTTT
>TRBV10-3|TRBJ1-2|-|TRBD1
CAISEGDRVHYGYTF
TGTGCCATCAGTGAAGGGGACAGGGTTCACTATGGCTACACCTTC
>TRBV10-2|TRBJ1-2|-|TRBD1
CASRSGTAHYGYTF
TGCGCCAGCAGGTCCGGGACAGCTCACTATGGCTACACCTTC
>TRBV25-1|TRBJ1-1|-|-
CASSLDPVRGTGAEAFF
TGTGCCAGCAGTTTAGATCCCGTTCGGGGGACGGGGGCTGAAGCTTTCTTT
>TRBV2|TRBJ1-2|many|-
CASSDASYGYTF
TGTGCCAGCAGTGACGCCTCCTATGGCTACACCTTC
>TRBV19|TRBJ1-1|few|-
CASSMGRATHSEAFF
TGTGCCAGTAGTATGGGCAGGGCGACCCACAGTGAAGCTTTCTTT
>TRBV2|TRBJ2-5|-|-
CACTGTPYQETQYF
TGTGCCTGCACCGGGACACCGTACCAAGAGACCCAGTACTTC
>TRBV29-1|TRBJ2-7|-|TRBD2
CSYSGGGPYEQYF
TGCAGTTATTCGGGAGGAGGGCCCTACGAGCAGTACTTC
>TRBV7-3|TRBJ1-5|-|-
CASSHPGYNQPQHF
TGTGCCAGCAGCCATCCGGGGTACAATCAGCCCCAGCATTTT
>TRBV10-2|TRBJ1-4|-|TRBD1
CASSARLGTAEKLFF
TGCGCCAGCAGTGCTAGACTGGGGACAGCCGAAAAACTGTTTTTT
>TRBV5-1|TRBJ2-7|few|TRBD2
CASSALAGAYEQYF
TGCGCCAGCAGCGCTCTAGCGGGAGCCTACGAGCAGTACTTC
>TRBV10-3|TRBJ1-1|many|TRBD1
CAIGPTGMNTEAFF
TGTGCCATCGGTCCGACAGGGATGAACACTGAAGCTTTCTTT
>TRBV7-9|TRBJ2-7|-|-
CASITCQRGYEQYF
TGTGCCAGCATCACTTGTCAGAGGGGCTACGAGCAGTACTTC
>TRBV12-3/TRBV12-4|TRBJ2-5|-|TRBD1
CASSWTGGEYQETQYF
TGTGCCAGCAGCTGGACAGGGGGCGAGTACCAAGAGACCCAGTACTTC
>TRBV10-3|TRBJ2-7|many|TRBD2
CAISEGLAVLANEQYF
TGTGCCATCAGCGAAGGACTAGCGGTCCTAGCCAACGAGCAGTACTTC
>TRBV15|TRBJ1-2|-|-
CATKFGGRAGYGYTF
TGTGCCACCAAGTTCGGTGGGAGGGCCGGCTATGGCTACACCTTC
>TRBV2|TRBJ2-7|many|TRBD1
CASSERTWGQDYEQYF
TGTGCCAGCAGTGAACGTACCTGGGGACAGGACTACGAGCAGTACTTC
>TRBV7-2|TRBJ2-5|-|TRBD2
CASSFGLAGPQETQYF
TGTGCCAGCAGCTTCGGGCTAGCGGGGCCCCAAGAGACCCAGTACTTC
>TRBV11-1|TRBJ1-4|few|TRBD1
CASSSRGKEKLFF
TGTGCCAGCAGCTCCAGGGGGAAGGAAAAACTGTTTTTT
>TRBV25-1|TRBJ1-1|-|-
CASSGLSGRTEAFF
TGTGCCAGCAGCGGTCTGTCGGGGCGAACTGAAGCTTTCTTT
>TRBV20-1|TRBJ2-5|-|TRBD1
CSAGGQGSETQYF
TGCAGTGCCGGGGGACAGGGGAGCGAGACCCAGTACTTC
>TRBV9|TRBJ1-5|-|-
CASSPMGNSNQPQHF
TGTGCCAGCAGCCCCATGGGGAATAGCAATCAGCCCCAGCATTTT